This T cell receptor beta chain was retrieved from a study of blood T cell repertoires in COVID-19. For the study at large: The cDNA or gDNA used as material had been derived from T cells, B-cell-depleted T cells, or PBMCs.

Donors of Cohort 3 who recovered were those that had two negative PCRs, clearance, or symptom resolution. This clone has more than one count but fewer than ten. The CDR3 covers 15 residues. The V and J ends lost 0 bases and 3 bases respectively, with 9 bases between them. Germline V gene lookup returns CDR1 SGDLS and CDR2 YYNGEE. The repertoire was sequenced with immunoSEQ multiplex PCR; TCRdb's copy has only in-frame clones and lacks some. The repertoire has about 250,000 clones, 85% to 90% of them found once; the top ten carry approximately 1.6%. The chain joins TRBV9 to TRBJ1-4; D perhaps matches TRBD1 (5 bases). This clonotype was sampled from a man aged 35 to 55 who had recovered from COVID-19. Sample: PBMCs or T cells enriched from blood (not recorded which). The CDR3: CASSVVGLANEKLFF. The CDR3 nucleotides are TGTGCCAGCAGCGTAGTGGGGCTAGCTAATGAAAAACTGTTTTTT.